The rows below give T cell receptor beta chains drawn from one sample of a study of cytomegalovirus exposure and HLA in healthy donors. TCRdb's copy holds only in-frame clones and misses some; the assay was immunoSEQ multiplex PCR. The sample lists 150,000 or so clones, around 79% occurring once. Sequenced material: PBMCs. These receptors all come from a man aged 45 to 65 in good health and CMV-seropositive. The CDR3 runs from the conserved cysteine through the conserved F or W. D genes are given only for firm matches. The listing skips clone size in some rows; elsewhere it reads once, few, many or a size class.

D	V	size	J	DNA	CDR3
.	TRBV28	.	TRBJ1-5	TGTGCCAGCAGCCCACACACGCTGAAGGCGGTTTATAGCAATCAGCCCCAGCATTTT	CASSPHTLKAVYSNQPQHF
TRBD1	TRBV5-4	.	TRBJ1-2	TGTGCCAGCAGCTCGGGACAGAGATCTTCAAACTATGGCTACACCTTC	CASSSGQRSSNYGYTF
.	TRBV7-8	.	TRBJ2-6	TGTGCCAGCAGCTCTACAGGTAGCTCTGGGGCCAACGTCCTGACTTTC	CASSSTGSSGANVLTF
.	TRBV6-5	once	TRBJ2-5	TGTGCCAGCAGCCCCACTCCGTCGAAGACCCAGTACTTC	CASSPTPSKTQYF
.	TRBV6-1	.	TRBJ1-5	TGTGCCAGCAGTGAAGCAGGGGGATACCAGCCCCAGCATTTT	CASSEAGGYQPQHF
.	TRBV21-1	once	TRBJ2-3	TGTGCCAGCAGCAAAGTGGCGGGACTAGCGGGGACAGATACGCAGTATTTT	CASSKVAGLAGTDTQYF
.	TRBV7-9	.	TRBJ1-2	TGTGCCAGCAGCTTAAGTGAGAGGAACTACTATGGCTACACCTTC	CASSLSERNYYGYTF
.	TRBV2	few	TRBJ1-6	TGTGCCAGCAGTGATTCGGTACAGGTCTATTCACCCCTCCACTTT	CASSDSVQVYSPLHF
TRBD1	TRBV7-9	.	TRBJ1-1	TGTGCCAGCACCGGACAGGCATTGAACACTGAAGCTTTCTTT	CASTGQALNTEAFF
.	TRBV29-1	.	TRBJ1-2	TGCAGCGTTGTGTCAGGGGCTTATGGCTACACCTTC	CSVVSGAYGYTF
TRBD1	TRBV6-5	.	TRBJ2-5	TGTGCCAGCAGTTCACAGGGGACCTTGTACCAAGAGACCCAGTACTTC	CASSSQGTLYQETQYF
.	TRBV30	.	TRBJ1-2	TGTGCCTGGAATCGGGGGGGTACTAGGGCCTATGGCTACACCTTC	CAWNRGGTRAYGYTF
.	TRBV25-1	few	TRBJ1-4	TGTGCCAGCAGTGAGGACACCGGGACTCCGAATGAAAAACTGTTTTTT	CASSEDTGTPNEKLFF
.	TRBV7-8	.	TRBJ1-5	TGTGCCAGCAGCCCTCTTGACCAGGGGATTGTGTTATTACATCAGCCCCAGCATTTT	CASSPLDQGIVLLHQPQHF
TRBD2	TRBV6-1	few	TRBJ2-7	TGTGCCAGTAGTAAGCGGGGGGCCGCCTACGAGCAGTACTTC	CASSKRGAAYEQYF
.	TRBV7-2	.	TRBJ1-1	TGTGCCAGCAGCGCCCAGGGCCCAGTGCAAGGGAACACTGAAGCTTTCTTT	CASSAQGPVQGNTEAFF
.	TRBV9	.	TRBJ1-1	TGTGCCAGCAGCGTAGGAACCGGGGTCCCCCAAATGAACACTGAAGCTTTCTTT	CASSVGTGVPQMNTEAFF
.	TRBV7-2	.	TRBJ2-7	TGTGCCAGCAGCGCCTGGACCCTCGGGACCTACGAGCAGTACTTC	CASSAWTLGTYEQYF
TRBD1	TRBV6-6	.	TRBJ1-1	TGTGCCAGCAGGACCAACAGGGGTGTCACTGAAGCTTTCTTT	CASRTNRGVTEAFF
TRBD2	TRBV15	.	TRBJ2-2	TGTGCCACCAGCAGAGTTAGCGGACTAGCGGGGCGGTGGACCGGGGAGCTGTTTTTT	CATSRVSGLAGRWTGELFF